What follows are 22 T cell receptor beta chains derived from one specimen sequenced in a study of cytomegalovirus exposure and HLA in healthy donors. PCR employed 60 Vbeta and 13 Jbeta primers. Data came from immunoSEQ multiplex PCR; TCRdb stores just in-frame clones and leaves some out. The sample lists 100,000 to 150,000 clones, approximately 81% occurring once. The source material was PBMCs. All receptors derive from a man in his late teens or twenties in good health and CMV-seropositive.

The chain couples TRBV5-1 to TRBJ2-1; 10 bases agree with TRBD2. Germline CDR1 SGHRS, CDR2 YFSETQ. The CDR3 contains 17 residues. The trim removed 1 base at V and 5 bases at J, leaving 9 bases unmatched. CDR3 in amino acids: CASSLRVASGRNNEQFF. The CDR3 DNA is TGCGCCAGCAGCTTGAGAGTTGCTAGCGGGAGAAACAATGAGCAGTTCTTC.

This clone has only one observation. The chain uses TRBV13 and TRBJ2-2; a weak D match, TRBD2 (6 bases). V was pared by 5 bases and J by 3 bases, with 19 bases between. The length of the CDR3 is 17 residues. Per germline, CDR1 PRHDT and CDR2 FYEKMQ (reference sequence). The CDR3 here is CASSGRLESRHTGELFF. In DNA, the CDR3 is TGTGCCAGCAGCGGACGACTAGAATCACGCCACACCGGGGAGCTGTTTTTT.

V is TRBV27 and J is TRBJ2-7; 12 bases match TRBD2. The CDR3 runs 20 residues. J lost 3 bases, V lost 5 bases, and 20 bases had no gene match. Germline V gives CDR1 MNHEY, CDR2 SMNVEV (reference sequence). The chain's CDR3 is CASSPRPGLAGPNRHYEQYF. CDR3 sequence (DNA): TGTGCCAGCAGTCCCCGCCCGGGACTAGCGGGTCCCAACCGACACTACGAGCAGTACTTC.

This rearrangement joins TRBV6-5 to TRBJ1-2; 7 positions match TRBD1. After removal of 5 bases from V and 4 bases from J, the junction contained 10 bases not matched to a gene. The CDR3 runs 15 residues. CDR1 is MNHEY, CDR2 SVGAGI, per germline. CDR3 sequence reads: CASSQYRGGAYGYTF. The DNA of the CDR3 is TGTGCCAGCAGTCAGTACAGGGGAGGTGCCTATGGCTACACCTTC.

The rearrangement joins TRBV9 to TRBJ2-5, with D unclear. Near its end, the DNA agrees better with TRBJ2-7, so the J call may be wrong. Germline CDR1 is SGDLS and CDR2 is YYNGEE. CDR3 length: 15 residues. The CDR3 sequence: CASSPRVNSGDEQYF. The CDR3 DNA is TGTGCCAGCAGCCCACGGGTCAATTCTGGCGACGAGCAGTACTTC.

The chain is built from TRBV7-2 and TRBJ1-1; maybe TRBD1 (5 bases). The CDR3 is made up of 13 amino acids. V shed 1 base and J shed 10 bases, with 13 bases lying between them. The germline V gene has CDR1 SGHTA and CDR2 FQGNSA. The CDR3 reads CASSLVRSQGAFF. DNA of the CDR3: TGTGCCAGCAGCTTAGTTCGCTCGCAGGGAGCTTTCTTT.

CDR3 sequence: CASSLGQGALGYGYTF. Written as DNA, the CDR3 is TGTGCCAGCAGCTTGGGACAGGGGGCGCTGGGCTATGGCTACACCTTC. The rearrangement uses TRBV5-4 and TRBJ1-2; 10 bases align to TRBD1. Germline-derived CDR1 and CDR2 are SGHNT and YYREEE (reference sequence). The CDR3 consists of 16 residues. V was pared by 0 bases and J by 4 bases, with 6 bases of the junction left unmatched.

This sequence joins TRBV5-1 and TRBJ1-3, with TRBD1 matching 7 bases. The trim removed 3 bases at V and 4 bases at J, leaving 4 bases unmatched. The CDR3 spans 14 residues. Germline assignment: CDR1 SGHRS and CDR2 YFSETQ. The CDR3 sequence: CASSSGTVGNTIYF. Here the CDR3 DNA reads TGCGCCAGCAGCTCGGGGACAGTAGGAAACACCATATATTTT. The whole variable domain, remainder taken from reference TRBV5-1 and TRBJ1-3, is KAGVTQTPRYLIKTRGQQVTLSCSPISGHRSVSWYQQTPGQGLQFLFEYFSETQRNKGNFPGRFSGRQFSNSRSEMNVSTLELGDSALYLCASSSGTVGNTIYFGEGSWLTVV.

This chain joins TRBV7-9 and TRBJ1-2, with D possibly matching TRBD1 (5 bases). The length of the CDR3 is 15 residues. Germline V gene lookup returns CDR1 SEHNR and CDR2 FQNEAQ (reference sequence). Trimming took off 0 bases at V and 2 bases at J, with 10 bases between the two ends. DNA for the CDR3: TGTGCCAGCAGCTTAGCAGGGGATCTAAACTATGGCTACACCTTC. Translation gives CASSLAGDLNYGYTF.

The chain couples TRBV10-3 to TRBJ2-2, with TRBD1 matching 11 bases. Germline loops: CDR1 ENHRY, CDR2 SYGVKD. Trimming cost V 6 bases and J 5 bases; bases outside gene matches: 5. The CDR3 contains 15 residues. CDR3 in DNA: TGTGCCATCAGCGCGGGACAGGGGGTAACCGGGGAGCTGTTTTTT. It encodes CAISAGQGVTGELFF.

CDR3 protein: CASRGNFGDTQYF. In DNA form, the CDR3 reads TGTGCCAGCAGGGGCAATTTTGGAGATACGCAGTATTTT. The chain uses TRBV6-5 and TRBJ2-3, with no clear D. V was trimmed by 6 bases and J by 5 bases, leaving 12 bases between them. Per the germline V gene, CDR1 is MNHEY and CDR2 is SVGAGI. The CDR3 extends over 13 amino acids.

The chain links TRBV2 to TRBJ1-3; D gene uncertain. Germline V CDR1 and CDR2: SNHLY, FYNNEI. Trimming took 3 bases from V and 2 from J, leaving 8 bases between them. The CDR3 consists of 14 residues. DNA of the CDR3: TGTGCCAGCAGTGAGGTCAGAACTGGAAACACCATATATTTT. As protein: CASSEVRTGNTIYF.

The V gene is TRBV4-3, the J gene TRBJ2-7, with D perhaps matching TRBD2 (5 bases). The CDR3 covers 15 residues. The V end lost 0 bases, the J end lost 4 bases, and 13 bases lay between the germline ends. Germline CDR1 and CDR2: LGHNA and YSLEER. DNA for the CDR3: TGCGCCAGCAGCCAAGAGGGAGAGGGTTGGTACGAGCAGTACTTC. Protein: CASSQEGEGWYEQYF.

V gene TRBV30 combines with J gene TRBJ1-2, with unresolved D. The CDR3 spans 13 residues. CDR1 and CDR2 from the germline V gene are GTSNPN and SVGIG (reference sequence). V lost 7 bases, J lost 2 bases, and 14 bases lay in between. The CDR3 region has the DNA TGTGCCTTTCTGAGGGCAATGAACTATGGCTACACCTTC. Amino acid sequence: CAFLRAMNYGYTF. Filled out from reference TRBV30 and TRBJ1-2, the complete variable domain reads SQTIHQWPATLVQPVGSPLSLECTVEGTSNPNLYWYRQAAGRGLQLLFYSVGIGQISSEVPQNLSASRPQDRQFILSSKKLLLSDSGFYLCAFLRAMNYGYTFGSGTRLTVV.

The V call is TRBV5-1, the J call TRBJ2-1; weak D call: TRBD2 (5 bases). CDR3 size: 12 residues. Trimming left V 4 bases short and J 9 bases short, with 11 bases between. Per germline, CDR1 SGHRS and CDR2 YFSETQ. The CDR3 sequence is CASSTEGTEQFF. CDR3 DNA sequence: TGCGCCAGCAGCACCGAGGGTACTGAGCAGTTCTTC.

V and J are TRBV4-3 and TRBJ2-7; D is unclear. Between the trimmed V and J ends, which lost 0 bases and 3 bases, there was a span of 6 bases. Germline CDR1 reads LGHNA; CDR2 reads YSLEER. The CDR3 is made up of 13 amino acids. The CDR3 nucleotides read TGCGCCAGCAGCCAAGATCTCCGCTACGAGCAGTACTTC. As protein: CASSQDLRYEQYF.

The V and J genes are TRBV30 and TRBJ1-6; no reliable D call. With 1 base removed from V and 0 bases from J, the gap between germline ends came to 7 bases. CDR1 GTSNPN and CDR2 SVGIG come from the germline V gene (reference sequence). The CDR3 has 15 residues. The CDR3 here is CAWSGTSSYNSPLHF. DNA for the CDR3: TGTGCCTGGAGTGGAACGAGCTCCTATAATTCACCCCTCCACTTT.

The chain is built from TRBV4-1 and TRBJ2-1; possible D gene TRBD2, 6 bases. The CDR3 runs 15 residues. The V gene lost 0 bases and the J gene lost 9 bases, with 15 bases spanning the gap. Germline CDR1 reads MGHRA; CDR2 reads YSYEKL. The CDR3 loop reads CASSQDSRESAEQFF. CDR3 nucleotide sequence: TGCGCCAGCAGCCAAGATAGTCGGGAGTCGGCTGAGCAGTTCTTC.

The chain has TRBV19 and TRBJ2-7, with D maybe TRBD1 (6 bases). The CDR3 covers 14 residues. In germline, CDR1 is LNHDA, CDR2 SQIVND (reference sequence). V lost 2 bases to trimming and J lost 6 bases, with 14 bases between them. CDR3 sequence: CASSIRDKVGEQYF. CDR3 DNA sequence: TGTGCCAGTAGTATACGGGACAAAGTTGGCGAGCAGTACTTC.

The table lists this clone with a count of one. This rearrangement joins TRBV4-1 to TRBJ2-5; 11 bases fit TRBD2. J lost 5 bases, V lost 8 bases, and 13 bases had no gene match. This CDR3 is built from 16 residues. Looked up from germline, CDR1 is MGHRA and CDR2 is YSYEKL. DNA for the CDR3: TGCGCCAGCGCCACTAGCGGGGGCAATCCACGGGAGACCCAGTACTTC. It codes for CASATSGGNPRETQYF.

This chain joins TRBV7-2 and TRBJ1-2; 9 nucleotides align to TRBD1. Per germline, CDR1 SGHTA and CDR2 FQGNSA. Trimming took 5 bases from V and 7 from J; bases not matched to a gene: 11. This CDR3 comprises 15 residues. In nucleotides, the CDR3 is TGTGCCAGCAGCCCCCGGGGACAGGGCTATGGTGGCTACACCTTC. Translated: CASSPRGQGYGGYTF. Filled out from reference TRBV7-2 and TRBJ1-2, the complete variable domain reads GAGVSQSPSNKVTEKGKDVELRCDPISGHTALYWYRQSLGQGLEFLIYFQGNSAPDKSGLPSDRFSAERTGGSVSTLTIQRTQQEDSAVYLCASSPRGQGYGGYTFGSGTRLTVV.

The chain combines TRBV6-1 with TRBJ2-7; weak D call: TRBD1 (6 bases). CDR3 length: 17 amino acids. From germline, CDR1 is MNHNS and CDR2 SASEGT. Between the trimmed V and J ends, which lost 2 bases and 3 bases, there was a span of 20 bases. CDR3 in amino acids: CASSEHLGRGRDYEQYF. The CDR3 DNA reads TGTGCCAGCAGTGAACACCTCGGCAGGGGAAGAGACTACGAGCAGTACTTC.